This T cell receptor (beta chain) was sequenced for a study of T-cell memory formation after mild COVID-19 (dated by TCRdb to the early 2020s). Study-level background: Most TCR sequence clusters were specific to one of the two donors. Two young, previously healthy adult volunteers made up the cohort, one male and one female. Longitudinal TCRalpha and TCRbeta repertoire sequencing tracked T-cell clones expanding and contracting after mild COVID-19 in a couple of donors. The paper as a whole reports these results and caveats: Clones that contracted from day 15 to 85 showed balanced CD4/CD8 phenotypes, whereas a second wave of clones that expanded from day 15 to 37 leaned towards CD4+. The study included only a couple of mild cases, and larger cohorts that include severe cases with pre-infection samples were judged to be necessary. Some responding clones were detected in pre-infection memory, which suggested that pre-existing cross-reactive memory T cells had joined the SARS-CoV-2 response. Contracting CD4+ clones were found mainly in CM and EM memory subsets, while CD8+ clones were enriched in EMRA. SARS-CoV-2 specificity of the second-wave clones peaking on day 37 was not confirmed.

This clonotype appeared a few times. Its specific antigen is unknown. One base away there is no much larger clone; base qualities are not given. Ficoll-Paque density gradient centrifugation was used to isolate PBMCs. The data were produced on an Illumina NovaSeq 6000. TCRalpha and TCRbeta cDNA libraries were built by 5'RACE with constant-segment primers, adding sample barcodes and unique molecular identifiers. Trizol reagent was used to extract RNA from every sample. The libraries were amplified in two PCR steps, and the second step added a second sample barcode and Illumina TruSeq adapters. The libraries were sequenced on an Illumina NovaSeq using 2 x 150 bp paired-end reads. On the authors' methods: Demultiplexing of reads and collapsing into UMI-guided consensus sequences were performed with migec v1.2.7. With mixcr v2.1.11, UMI consensuses were aligned to TRA and TRB V and J templates and assembled into clonotypes. A clonotype was counted as expanded or contracted only if both edgeR and NoisET called the change significant, with noise models trained on biological replicates. For edgeR calls, the cutoffs were a false discovery rate-adjusted p below 0.01 and a log2 fold-change threshold of 1. As an exploratory analysis of dynamics, max-normalized trajectories of the 1000 most abundant clonotypes were examined by PCA with hierarchical clustering. Separately sequenced CD4+ and CD8+ repertoires were used to assign a CD4 or CD8 phenotype to each responding clone. Starting from the raw public reads, TCRdb applied fastp trimming at Q25, assembled clones with MiXCR and retained in-frame beta chains. Rows with one shared CDR3 protein collapse into an entry with the most common genes and DNA. The V and J calls reflect TCRdb's pipeline rather than the authors' work. This sample has 150,000 to 200,000 distinct CDR3 sequences in its table, and under 15% of those were observed once. The top ten clonotypes cover 3.3% of the sample.

The source material was PBMCs or a T cell subset sorted from them (not recorded which). The receptor's source is a man younger than 35 who had mild COVID-19 (a few samples of this study predate the infection). The sample titles of this study are shuffled in the database, so cell type and time point are left out; the donor was told from shared clones.

CDR3 protein: CASSYFRDRDKDGYTF. Read as DNA, the sequence is TGTGCCAGCAGTTACTTCCGGGACAGGGATAAAGATGGCTACACCTTC. The chain links TRBV6-2 or TRBV6-3 with TRBJ1-2, and TRBD1 aligns with 9 junction nucleotides. The germline V gene sets CDR1 to MNHEY and CDR2 to SVGEGT. V and J are trimmed by 1 base and 6 bases, and the gene matches miss 9 bases of the junction. The CDR3, cysteine through phenylalanine, is 16 amino acids long. Kept here is only the CDR3 DNA, which spans 48 bases and is read in frame from base 1.